This TCR beta chain is drawn from a study of T cell responses to AZD1222 COVID-19 vaccine. General study points: Unmutated regions of variants are reportedly targeted by nearly half of spike-specific TCRs. AZD1222 recipients seropositive at baseline numbered only six.

Assay used: immunoSEQ multiplex PCR; TCRdb lists only in-frame clones, some missing. The sample carries around 96,000 clones, approximately 91% recorded once. With regard to this clone: The antigen is undetermined.

The TCR originated in an adult in good health. The starting material was peripheral blood, obtained on day 0 of AZD1222 vaccination.

CDR3 in DNA: TGTGCCAGCAGTTTAAGCCAGCCCCAGCATTTT. Its protein is CASSLSQPQHF. This chain uses TRBV12-3 or TRBV12-4 with TRBJ1-5; the D is unclear. This CDR3 comprises 11 residues. Deletions cut 2 bases from V and 7 bases from J, with 3 bases between.